Following are 11 T cell receptor beta chains from one sample sequenced in a study of shared clonotypes between healthy human individuals. The assay was immunoSEQ multiplex PCR, and TCRdb's table has in-frame clones only and misses some. This sample has more than 400,000 clones, with over 70% found just once. The source material was PBMCs. Source of these receptors: a woman aged 40 to 50 in good health. Some clones in this sample may be carry-over from other donors' samples.

Regarding this clone: Given a far larger clone just one base away, this is likely a sequencing read error. Other DNA sequences in the same sample also yield this CDR3. This sequence joins TRBV4-1 and TRBJ2-1; 8 bases are a match to TRBD1. Germline V gene data show CDR1 as MGHRA and CDR2 as YSYEKL. V was clipped by 0 bases and J by 7 bases; unmatched bases: 14. This CDR3 has 18 residues. The CDR3 loop is CASSQDREGTGIGNEQFF. In nucleotides, the CDR3 is TGCGCCAGCAGCCAAGATCGAGAAGGGACAGGTATCGGGAATGAGCAGTTCTTC.

The CDR3 spells CASRPMGRSYEQYF. In nucleotides, the CDR3 is TGTGCCAGCAGGCCTATGGGACGCTCCTACGAGCAGTACTTC. This chain links TRBV13 with TRBJ2-7, with D possibly called TRBD1 or TRBD2 (5 bases each). The CDR3 runs 14 residues. CDR1 is PRHDT, CDR2 FYEKMQ, per germline (reference sequence). V was pared by 6 bases and J by 0 bases, with 12 bases between.

A few counts support this clone. This could be a read error, since a much larger clone is one nucleotide away. Other nucleotide sequences in the sample specify the same CDR3. The chain employs TRBV7-9 and TRBJ1-3; D is undetermined. The CDR3 has 12 amino acids. The germline gives CDR1 SEHNR, CDR2 FQNEAQ (reference sequence). CDR3 bases: TGCGCCAGCAGCCCTCAAGGAAACACCATATATTTT. The encoded protein is CASSPQGNTIYF.

This clone was counted a few times. CDR3 nucleotides: TGTGCCAGCAGCTTAAGGGGACAGCCGAACACTGAAGCTTTCTTT. This encodes CASSLRGQPNTEAFF. The J gene is TRBJ1-1, the V gene TRBV7-3; 7 positions match TRBD1. The germline CDR1 and CDR2 sequences are SGHTA and FQGTGA. J gave up 1 base and V 1 base, and 3 bases lay outside the gene matches. The CDR3 extends over 15 amino acids.

Only a few counts were recorded for this clone. The chain carries TRBV14 and TRBJ2-3; D remains ambiguous. From germline, CDR1 is SGHDN and CDR2 FVKESK. The germline V and J ends were trimmed by 0 bases and 2 bases, with 12 bases remaining between them. The CDR3 totals 16 residues. This CDR3 is CASSQDVGQNTDTQYF. The CDR3 nucleotides are TGTGCCAGCAGCCAAGATGTTGGGCAGAACACAGATACGCAGTATTTT. The complete variable domain, with remaining parts taken from reference TRBV14 and TRBJ2-3, reads EAGVTQFPSHSVIEKGQTVTLRCDPISGHDNLYWYRRVMGKEIKFLLHFVKESKQDESGMPNNRFLAERTGGTYSTLKVQPAELEDSGVYFCASSQDVGQNTDTQYFGPGTRLTVL.

In regard to this clone: One base separates it from a far larger clone, so it is likely a read error. CDR3 DNA: TGTGCCTGGAGTCCCGTAGCCTCCGTGGCCCAGTACTTC. Protein sequence: CAWSPVASVAQYF. The chain carries TRBV30 and TRBJ2-5; D gene ambiguous. CDR1 is GTSNPN and CDR2 is SVGIG in the germline V gene (reference sequence). Trimming removed 2 bases from V and 9 bases from J, with 16 bases in between. This CDR3 has 13 residues.

This rearrangement joins TRBV11-2 to TRBJ1-5; D not resolved. This CDR3 region has 13 residues. CDR1 and CDR2 (germline): SGHAT, FQNNGV. V lost 2 bases, J lost 6 bases, and 8 bases lay in between. CDR3 DNA: TGTGCCAGCAGCTTATCGAGGGTTCAGCCCCAGCATTTT. Residues: CASSLSRVQPQHF.

The chain recombines TRBV6-6 with TRBJ2-2; a weak D match, TRBD2 (5 bases). The CDR3 spans 16 residues. CDR1 is MNHNY and CDR2 is SVGAGI in the germline V gene (reference sequence). The V end lost 6 bases, the J end lost 2 bases, and 16 bases lay between the germline ends. The CDR3 spells CASRRTSGVNTGELFF. The CDR3 coding sequence is TGTGCCAGCAGACGCACTAGTGGGGTCAACACCGGGGAGCTGTTTTTT.

The chain has TRBV6-4 and TRBJ1-1, with D possibly matching TRBD1 (6 bases). The CDR3 runs 13 residues. V was shortened by 5 bases and J by 0 bases, with 7 bases between the two germline ends. The V gene's germline CDR1 is MRHNA and CDR2 SNTAGT. The CDR3 coding sequence is TGTGCCAGCAGTAGGACAGTGAACACTGAAGCTTTCTTT. Translated, it gives CASSRTVNTEAFF.

This clone showed up just a few times. At one of its ends the junction is not consistent with the germline gene, which may arise from a read error. The CDR3 sequence: CASSQGLEADTQYF. Written as DNA, the CDR3 is TGCGCCAGCAGCCAGGGACTAGAGGCAGATACGCAGTATTTT. V usage is TRBV5-4 and J usage is TRBJ2-3; the match to TRBD2 covers 8 bases. The CDR3 spans 14 residues. Germline V gene data show CDR1 as SGHNT and CDR2 as YYREEE (reference sequence).

This clone came up a few times. The V call is TRBV4-2, the J call TRBJ2-3, with 13 bases matching TRBD2. The CDR3 has 16 amino acids. Unmatched junction bases numbered 3, after V lost 4 bases and J lost 2 bases. The germline V gene has CDR1 LGHNA and CDR2 YNFKEQ. CDR3 in amino acids: CASSPGLAGATDTQYF. The DNA for the CDR3 is TGTGCCAGCAGCCCTGGACTAGCGGGAGCCACAGATACGCAGTATTTT.